Below are 11 T cell receptor beta chains sequenced from a single sample in a study of blood T cell repertoires in COVID-19. Assay: immunoSEQ multiplex PCR; the TCRdb copy retains only in-frame clones and omits some. The sample records about 250,000 clones, 88% being singletons. The sequenced sample was peripheral blood. The origin of the receptors is a man at least 80 years old with acute or convalescent COVID-19.

This clone showed up just a few times. This chain uses TRBV5-1 with TRBJ2-2, with TRBD1 identical over 9 bases. V shed 4 bases and J 4 bases; nucleotides not matched to a gene: 5. Looked up from germline, CDR1 is SGHRS and CDR2 is YFSETQ. The length of the CDR3 is 15 residues. The CDR3: CASSPWTGVTGELFF. The CDR3, as DNA: TGCGCCAGCAGCCCGTGGACAGGGGTCACCGGGGAGCTGTTTTTT.

The gene calls are TRBV3-1 (or the pseudogene TRBV3-2) and TRBJ2-1; TRBD2 aligns across 14 bases. Germline CDR1 is LGHDT and CDR2 is YNNKEL (reference sequence). CDR3 length: 17 amino acids. V shed 2 bases, J shed 7 bases, and the junction held 7 bases outside the gene matches. CDR3 sequence reads: CASSQPGLAGVPNEQFF. The CDR3 DNA sequence: TGTGCCAGCAGCCAACCGGGACTAGCGGGAGTACCGAATGAGCAGTTCTTC.

This clone was detected only once. The chain links TRBV6-6 to TRBJ2-7; possible D gene TRBD2, 5 bases. This CDR3 contains 16 residues. V lost 7 bases, J lost 3 bases, and 22 bases lay in between. Germline-derived CDR1 and CDR2 are MNHNY and SVGAGI (reference sequence). CDR3: CASILEEDPSLYEQYF. CDR3 in DNA: TGTGCCAGCATTCTCGAGGAGGACCCCTCCCTCTACGAGCAGTACTTC.

V gene TRBV7-2 combines with J gene TRBJ1-2; 9 nucleotides agree with TRBD1. The CDR3 loop spans 16 amino acids. J was trimmed by 0 bases and V by 5 bases; bases with no gene match: 7. Germline CDR1 reads SGHTA; CDR2 reads FQGNSA. The CDR3 DNA sequence: TGTGCCAGCAGCCCCGTGGGACAGGGTGCTAACTATGGCTACACCTTC. Its translation is CASSPVGQGANYGYTF.

The chain links TRBV11-3 to TRBJ2-3, with TRBD1 matching 7 bases. The V and J ends lost 6 bases and 4 bases, in that order; junction bases with no gene match: 1. The CDR3 length is 12 residues. Germline V gene data show CDR1 as SGHNT and CDR2 as YENEEA. The CDR3 protein is CASRGTADTQYF. CDR3 bases: TGTGCCAGCAGAGGGACAGCAGATACGCAGTATTTT.

This chain joins TRBV7-3 and TRBJ1-1, with D possibly being TRBD1 (6 bases). Germline values: CDR1 SGHTA, CDR2 FQGTGA. V shed 2 bases and J shed 5 bases, with 12 bases lying between them. This CDR3 is 14 amino acids long. Here the CDR3 reads CASSLWGRSTEAFF. CDR3 in DNA: TGTGCCAGCAGCTTATGGGGGCGGAGTACTGAAGCTTTCTTT.

This clone was detected a few times. The DNA for the CDR3 is TGTGCCAGTAACCCGCTAGCGGGAGGCATAGGAGGCTCGCTGTTTTTT. Protein: CASNPLAGGIGGSLFF. This chain connects TRBV19 to TRBJ2-2; 11 bases are a match to TRBD2. V was pared by 7 bases and J by 13 bases, with 17 bases of the junction left unmatched. Germline V lookup: CDR1 LNHDA, CDR2 SQIVND (reference sequence). The CDR3 is 16 amino acids.

This clone has a single count. The genes are TRBV11-3 and TRBJ2-1, with 7 positions matching TRBD1. Germline V CDR1 and CDR2: SGHNT, YENEEA. The CDR3 is 14 amino acids. J was trimmed by 6 bases and V by 2 bases; bases with no gene match: 4. CDR3 sequence: CASSLYRDSNEQFF. The CDR3 DNA sequence: TGTGCCAGCAGCTTATATAGGGACAGCAATGAGCAGTTCTTC.

About this clone itself: Other DNA sequences in the sample encode the same CDR3. The rearrangement links TRBV6-5 to TRBJ1-4, with TRBD1 identical over 7 bases. Trimming removed 5 bases from V and 4 bases from J; junction bases left unmatched: 4. The CDR3 is made up of 14 amino acids. The germline V gene encodes CDR1 MNHEY and CDR2 SVGAGI. The CDR3 nucleotides are TGTGCCAGCAGTCGCGGACAGGTTAATGAAAAACTGTTTTTT. This encodes CASSRGQVNEKLFF.

The rearrangement uses TRBV18 and TRBJ1-2, with D possibly being TRBD1 (6 bases). Germline V gene data show CDR1 as KGHSH and CDR2 as LQKENI. This CDR3 contains 15 residues. Trimming took off 3 bases at V and 5 bases at J, with 16 bases between the two ends. CDR3 loop: CASSPGAGERYGYTF. The CDR3 coding sequence is TGTGCCAGCTCACCGGGAGCAGGGGAGAGGTATGGCTACACCTTC.

J is TRBJ1-5 and V is TRBV20-1, with D uncertain. The CDR3 consists of 13 residues. The germline V gene encodes CDR1 DFQATT and CDR2 SNEGSKA (reference sequence). Trimming took off 6 bases at V and 0 bases at J, with 9 bases between the two ends. DNA of the CDR3: TGCAGTGCCAGTGATAATAGCAATCAGCCCCAGCATTTT. This gives the protein CSASDNSNQPQHF.